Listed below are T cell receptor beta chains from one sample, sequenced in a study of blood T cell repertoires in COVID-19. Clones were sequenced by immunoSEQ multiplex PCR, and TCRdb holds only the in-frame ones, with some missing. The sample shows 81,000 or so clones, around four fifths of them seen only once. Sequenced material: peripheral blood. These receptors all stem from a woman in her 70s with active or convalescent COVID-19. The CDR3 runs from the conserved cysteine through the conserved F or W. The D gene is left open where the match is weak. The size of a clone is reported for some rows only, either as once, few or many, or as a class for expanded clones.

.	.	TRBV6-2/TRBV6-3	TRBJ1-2	TGTGCCAGCAGTTTTATGGAGGGCTACACCTTC	CASSFMEGYTF
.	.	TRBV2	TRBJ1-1	TGTGCCACCCGGGCGAGGGGGAGCACTGAAGCTTTCTTT	CATRARGSTEAFF
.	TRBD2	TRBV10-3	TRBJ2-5	TGTGCCATCAGTGTGACTAGCGGGGGGACTGAAGAGACCCAGTACTTC	CAISVTSGGTEETQYF
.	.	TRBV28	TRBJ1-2	TGTGCCAGCAGTTCTCCCACAAACTATGGCTACACCTTC	CASSSPTNYGYTF
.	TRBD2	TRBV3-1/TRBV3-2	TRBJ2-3	TGTGCCAGCAGCCACCGTCCCGGGACTATTTTGGGCACAGATACGCAGTATTTT	CASSHRPGTILGTDTQYF
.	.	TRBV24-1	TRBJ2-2	TGTGCCACCAGTGATCCCGGGACAACCTCGGGCGGGGAGCTGTTTTTT	CATSDPGTTSGGELFF
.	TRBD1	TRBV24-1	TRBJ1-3	TGTGCCACCAGTGACCCGACAGGGTCAGGAAACACCATATATTTT	CATSDPTGSGNTIYF
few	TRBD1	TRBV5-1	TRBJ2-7	TGCGCCAGCAGCTGGGGACAGGGGTCCTCCTACGAGCAGTACTTC	CASSWGQGSSYEQYF
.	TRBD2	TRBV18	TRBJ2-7	TGTGCCAGCTCCCCTGGCGGGGGAACGTACGAGCAGTACTTC	CASSPGGGTYEQYF
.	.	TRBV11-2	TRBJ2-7	TGTGCCAGCAGCTCCCTTCGGGGGGCCCATGCGTCCTACGAGCAGTACTTC	CASSSLRGAHASYEQYF
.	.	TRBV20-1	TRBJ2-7	TGCAGTGCTAATGAGGGGCCAAGCTCCTACGAGCAGTACTTC	CSANEGPSSYEQYF
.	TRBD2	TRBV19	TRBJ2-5	TGTGCCAGTAGTAGAGGACTAGAAGAGACCCAGTACTTC	CASSRGLEETQYF
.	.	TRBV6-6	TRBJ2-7	TGTGCCAGCAGTGGGACAAGGGGGTTCTCCTACGAGCAGTACTTC	CASSGTRGFSYEQYF
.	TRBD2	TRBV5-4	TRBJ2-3	TGTGCCAGCAGCCCCTTTAGCGGGGGGGCAGGGAATACGCAGTATTTT	CASSPFSGGAGNTQYF
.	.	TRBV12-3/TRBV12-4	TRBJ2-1	TGTGCCAGCAGTTTCCGGGGTGAGCAGTTCTTC	CASSFRGEQFF
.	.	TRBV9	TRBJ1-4	TGTGCCAGCAGCTCAACGGGGGGGACTAATGAAAAACTGTTTTTT	CASSSTGGTNEKLFF
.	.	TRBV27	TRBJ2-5	TGTGCCAGCAGCCGCGGCACCCAAGAGACCCAGTACTTC	CASSRGTQETQYF
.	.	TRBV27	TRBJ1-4	TGTGCCAGCAGTTTCCAGGGGATTGGTGAAAAACTGTTTTTT	CASSFQGIGEKLFF
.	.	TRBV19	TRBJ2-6	TGTGCCAGTAGTGGGGCAGCTCCCCGCTCTGGGGCCAACGTCCTGACTTTC	CASSGAAPRSGANVLTF
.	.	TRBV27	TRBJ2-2	TGTGCCAGCCCGGCGACTTCCGTTGGCACCGGGGAGCTGTTTTTT	CASPATSVGTGELFF
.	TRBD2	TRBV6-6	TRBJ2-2	TGTGCCAGCAGTTCCCAACGGGGGGTTGACACCGGGGAGCTGTTTTTT	CASSSQRGVDTGELFF
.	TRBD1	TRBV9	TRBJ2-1	TGTGCCAGCAGCGTAGGACAGGGGGCGCAGAATGAGCAGTTCTTC	CASSVGQGAQNEQFF
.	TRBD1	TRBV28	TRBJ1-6	TGTGCCAGCAGTATCGGACAGGGGGGGAGCTCCTATAATTCACCCCTCCACTTT	CASSIGQGGSSYNSPLHF
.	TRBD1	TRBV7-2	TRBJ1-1	TGTGCCAGCAGCGGGGACAGGAAAACGGGCACTGAAGCTTTCTTT	CASSGDRKTGTEAFF
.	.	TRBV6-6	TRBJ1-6	TGTGCCAGCAGTTACTCCGAGCGGGACTCACCCCTCCACTTT	CASSYSERDSPLHF
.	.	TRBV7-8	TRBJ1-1	TGTGCCAGCAGCTTAGACGGAGGGGCGACTGAAGCTTTCTTT	CASSLDGGATEAFF
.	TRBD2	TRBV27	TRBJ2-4	TGTGCCAGCAGTAAAACTAGCGTAGACATTCAGTACTTC	CASSKTSVDIQYF
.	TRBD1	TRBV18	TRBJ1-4	TGTGCCAGCTCACCAAACAGGGGTGGCGAAAAACTGTTTTTT	CASSPNRGGEKLFF
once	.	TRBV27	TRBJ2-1	TGTGCCAGCAGTTTAACCCCATCAAGACAGGTAAATGAGCAGTTCTTC	CASSLTPSRQVNEQFF
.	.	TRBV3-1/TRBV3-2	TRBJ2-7	TGTGCCAGCAGCCAAGTATCCGGGATGCCCTACGAGCAGTACTTC	CASSQVSGMPYEQYF
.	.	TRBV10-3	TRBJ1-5	TGTGCCGGGGCAGGGGATGGCAATCAGCCCCAGCATTTT	CAGAGDGNQPQHF
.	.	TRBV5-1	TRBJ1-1	TGCGCCAGCAGCTTGGGAGACATGAACACTGAAGCTTTCTTT	CASSLGDMNTEAFF
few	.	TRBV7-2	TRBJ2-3	TGTGCCAGCAGCTTAAGGGTGGTGGGGGGTACGCAGTATTTT	CASSLRVVGGTQYF
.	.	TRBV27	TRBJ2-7	TGTGCCAGCAGGGTGCAGGGTACTAAACGACACGAGCAGTACTTC	CASRVQGTKRHEQYF
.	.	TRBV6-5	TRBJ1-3	TGTGCCAGCAGTTACCGGGGGGTTGGAAACACCATATATTTT	CASSYRGVGNTIYF
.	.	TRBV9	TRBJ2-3	TGTGCCAGAGGGTGGACAACTAGCACAGATACGCAGTATTTT	CARGWTTSTDTQYF
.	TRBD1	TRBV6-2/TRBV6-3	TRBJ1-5	TGTGCCAGCAGTAAACAGGGGGCTAACAATCAGCCCCAGCATTTT	CASSKQGANNQPQHF
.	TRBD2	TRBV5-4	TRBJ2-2	TGTGCCAGCAGCCCCAATCTAGCGGGGGTGCTCGGGGAGCTGTTTTTT	CASSPNLAGVLGELFF
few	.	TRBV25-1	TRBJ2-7	TGTGCCAGCTCCCGGGACTGGGGCGAGCAGTACTTC	CASSRDWGEQYF
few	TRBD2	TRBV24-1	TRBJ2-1	TGTGCCACCAGTGATCTGACTAGCGGGGGGACACGTCGGTTCTTC	CATSDLTSGGTRRFF
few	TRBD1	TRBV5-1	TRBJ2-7	TGCGCCAGCAGCGGGGGGACAGGGTCCTCCGAGCAGTACTTC	CASSGGTGSSEQYF
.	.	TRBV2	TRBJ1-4	TGTGCCAGCAGTCGGTCCTATAATGAAAAACTGTTTTTT	CASSRSYNEKLFF
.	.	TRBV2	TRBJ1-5	TGTGCCAGCAGTGTTGCGGGCTCGAATCAGCCCCAGCATTTT	CASSVAGSNQPQHF